Listed below are T cell receptor beta chains from one sample, sequenced in a study of shared clonotypes between healthy human individuals. Sequenced by immunoSEQ multiplex PCR; TCRdb stores in-frame clones only, minus some. Among approximately 1,500,000 clones listed, approximately 97% were seen once. The sequencing sample was made of naive CD4+ T cells sorted from blood. These receptors were collected from a man younger than 45 in good health. CDR3s include the opening cysteine and the closing phenylalanine or tryptophan. D genes are given only for firm matches. Only part of the rows carry a size: once, few, many, or a class if the clone is expanded.

d_gene: TRBD1; abundance: NA; len: 15; j_gene: TRBJ2-6; v_gene: TRBV7-3; CDR3aa: CASSRQGSGANVLTF; CDR3nt: TGTGCCAGCAGCAGACAGGGTTCTGGGGCCAACGTCCTGACTTTC
d_gene: NA; abundance: once; len: 14; j_gene: TRBJ1-2; v_gene: TRBV6-5; CDR3aa: CASSFRHYNYGYTF; CDR3nt: TGTGCCAGCAGTTTTCGACATTATAACTATGGCTACACCTTC
d_gene: NA; abundance: NA; len: 15; j_gene: TRBJ1-1; v_gene: TRBV14; CDR3aa: CASSRIELQGFGAFF; CDR3nt: TGTGCCAGCAGCCGAATCGAACTACAGGGTTTCGGGGCTTTCTTT
d_gene: NA; abundance: NA; len: 13; j_gene: TRBJ2-2; v_gene: TRBV28; CDR3aa: CASSPYGTGELFF; CDR3nt: TGTGCCAGCAGCCCATATGGCACCGGGGAGCTGTTTTTT
d_gene: TRBD1; abundance: NA; len: 17; j_gene: TRBJ1-6; v_gene: TRBV11-2; CDR3aa: CASSRISGTGFLSPLHF; CDR3nt: TGTGCCAGCAGCAGAATTTCCGGGACAGGGTTCCTGTCACCCCTCCACTTT
d_gene: TRBD1; abundance: NA; len: 15; j_gene: TRBJ1-1; v_gene: TRBV18; CDR3aa: CASSPGQSRNTEAFF; CDR3nt: TGTGCCAGCTCACCGGGACAGTCAAGGAACACTGAAGCTTTCTTT
d_gene: TRBD1; abundance: NA; len: 15; j_gene: TRBJ1-2; v_gene: TRBV27; CDR3aa: CASRLASTGGYGYTF; CDR3nt: TGTGCCAGCAGGCTAGCGTCGACAGGGGGCTATGGCTACACCTTC
d_gene: TRBD2; abundance: NA; len: 13; j_gene: TRBJ2-1; v_gene: TRBV12-5; CDR3aa: CASGPTSGSEQFF; CDR3nt: TGTGCTAGTGGTCCGACTAGCGGCAGTGAGCAGTTCTTC
d_gene: TRBD1; abundance: NA; len: 15; j_gene: TRBJ1-1; v_gene: TRBV25-1; CDR3aa: CASSGTGDMNTEAFF; CDR3nt: TGTGCCAGCAGCGGGACAGGGGACATGAACACTGAAGCTTTCTTT
d_gene: NA; abundance: once; len: 14; j_gene: TRBJ2-1; v_gene: TRBV10-3; CDR3aa: CALSMGQPNNEQFF; CDR3nt: TGTGCCCTATCCATGGGGCAGCCTAACAATGAGCAGTTCTTC
d_gene: NA; abundance: NA; len: 16; j_gene: TRBJ2-3; v_gene: TRBV9; CDR3aa: CASSVYGPASTDTQYF; CDR3nt: TGTGCCAGCAGCGTATACGGCCCCGCTAGCACAGATACGCAGTATTTT
d_gene: NA; abundance: NA; len: 15; j_gene: TRBJ2-3; v_gene: TRBV27; CDR3aa: CASSWKGLGTDTQYF; CDR3nt: TGTGCCAGCAGTTGGAAGGGGCTGGGGACAGATACGCAGTATTTT
d_gene: TRBD2; abundance: NA; len: 14; j_gene: TRBJ2-4; v_gene: TRBV7-9; CDR3aa: CASSFAGDLNIQYF; CDR3nt: TGTGCCAGCAGCTTCGCGGGGGACCTAAACATTCAGTACTTC
d_gene: TRBD2; abundance: NA; len: 17; j_gene: TRBJ2-5; v_gene: TRBV9; CDR3aa: CASSPQGTSGSGETQYF; CDR3nt: TGTGCCAGCAGCCCCCAGGGAACTAGCGGGAGTGGGGAGACCCAGTACTTC
d_gene: NA; abundance: NA; len: 12; j_gene: TRBJ2-1; v_gene: TRBV6-5; CDR3aa: CASSPQHNEQFF; CDR3nt: TGTGCCAGCAGTCCACAACACAATGAGCAGTTCTTC
d_gene: TRBD1; abundance: NA; len: 16; j_gene: TRBJ1-1; v_gene: TRBV5-1; CDR3aa: CASSHMTGALNTEAFF; CDR3nt: TGCGCCAGCAGCCATATGACAGGGGCCCTGAACACTGAAGCTTTCTTT
d_gene: TRBD1; abundance: NA; len: 16; j_gene: TRBJ2-3; v_gene: TRBV5-1; CDR3aa: CASSGTGQGAPGTQYF; CDR3nt: TGCGCCAGCAGCGGAACGGGACAGGGGGCGCCGGGTACGCAGTATTTT
d_gene: TRBD2; abundance: NA; len: 16; j_gene: TRBJ2-1; v_gene: TRBV18; CDR3aa: CASSPRLAGPVDEQFF; CDR3nt: TGTGCCAGCTCACCACGACTAGCGGGACCTGTAGATGAGCAGTTCTTC
d_gene: TRBD2; abundance: NA; len: 14; j_gene: TRBJ2-5; v_gene: TRBV5-1; CDR3aa: CACQRAGAQETQYF; CDR3nt: TGCGCCTGCCAGAGAGCGGGGGCCCAAGAGACCCAGTACTTC
d_gene: NA; abundance: once; len: 14; j_gene: TRBJ2-2; v_gene: TRBV7-9; CDR3aa: CASSLGMNTGELFF; CDR3nt: TGTGCCAGCAGCTTAGGAATGAACACCGGGGAGCTGTTTTTT
d_gene: NA; abundance: NA; len: 15; j_gene: TRBJ2-7; v_gene: TRBV15; CDR3aa: CATSRDLGSSYEQYF; CDR3nt: TGTGCCACCAGCAGAGATCTTGGTAGCTCCTACGAGCAGTACTTC
d_gene: TRBD1; abundance: once; len: 15; j_gene: TRBJ2-7; v_gene: TRBV14; CDR3aa: CASSQVRTGPYEQYF; CDR3nt: TGTGCCAGCAGCCAAGTTCGGACAGGGCCCTACGAGCAGTACTTC
d_gene: TRBD2; abundance: NA; len: 16; j_gene: TRBJ2-2; v_gene: TRBV5-1; CDR3aa: CASSDGLAGPDGELFF; CDR3nt: TGCGCCAGCAGTGATGGACTAGCGGGACCCGACGGGGAGCTGTTTTTT
d_gene: TRBD1; abundance: NA; len: 15; j_gene: TRBJ2-2; v_gene: TRBV5-4; CDR3aa: CASSLAGGGGGELFF; CDR3nt: TGTGCCAGCAGCCTAGCAGGGGGCGGTGGCGGGGAGCTGTTTTTT
d_gene: TRBD1; abundance: NA; len: 16; j_gene: TRBJ2-2; v_gene: TRBV7-9; CDR3aa: CASSRWDRTNTGELFF; CDR3nt: TGTGCCAGCAGCAGATGGGACAGGACTAACACCGGGGAGCTGTTTTTT
d_gene: NA; abundance: NA; len: 14; j_gene: TRBJ2-5; v_gene: TRBV5-5; CDR3aa: CASSLDAGQETQYF; CDR3nt: TGTGCCAGCAGCTTGGATGCAGGACAAGAGACCCAGTACTTC
d_gene: TRBD1; abundance: NA; len: 14; j_gene: TRBJ2-3; v_gene: TRBV10-3; CDR3aa: CAIMLDRSTDTQYF; CDR3nt: TGTGCCATCATGCTGGACAGGAGCACAGATACGCAGTATTTT
d_gene: TRBD2; abundance: NA; len: 19; j_gene: TRBJ2-6; v_gene: TRBV7-3; CDR3aa: CASSFGLRLAGDGANVLTF; CDR3nt: TGTGCCAGCAGCTTTGGACTCCGGCTAGCGGGAGATGGGGCCAACGTCCTGACTTTC
d_gene: NA; abundance: once; len: 16; j_gene: TRBJ2-7; v_gene: TRBV7-2; CDR3aa: CASSLGGGVGPTEQYF; CDR3nt: TGTGCCAGCAGCTTAGGGGGCGGGGTGGGGCCCACCGAGCAGTACTTC
d_gene: NA; abundance: NA; len: 11; j_gene: TRBJ2-5; v_gene: TRBV20-1; CDR3aa: CSANGQETQYF; CDR3nt: TGCAGTGCTAACGGTCAAGAGACCCAGTACTTC
d_gene: NA; abundance: NA; len: 15; j_gene: TRBJ1-1; v_gene: TRBV4-3; CDR3aa: CASSQDFGVNTEAFF; CDR3nt: TGCGCCAGCAGCCAAGATTTTGGGGTGAACACTGAAGCTTTCTTT
d_gene: NA; abundance: NA; len: 13; j_gene: TRBJ2-7; v_gene: TRBV6-5; CDR3aa: CASSSPPIYEQYF; CDR3nt: TGTGCCAGCAGTTCCCCCCCGATTTACGAGCAGTACTTC
d_gene: NA; abundance: NA; len: 16; j_gene: TRBJ2-6; v_gene: TRBV4-3; CDR3aa: CASRLIGATGANVLTF; CDR3nt: TGCGCCAGCAGGTTAATAGGGGCTACAGGGGCCAACGTCCTGACTTTC
d_gene: TRBD1; abundance: NA; len: 15; j_gene: TRBJ2-1; v_gene: TRBV5-5; CDR3aa: CASSLTGGSYNEQFF; CDR3nt: TGTGCCAGCAGCTTAACAGGGGGCTCCTACAATGAGCAGTTCTTC